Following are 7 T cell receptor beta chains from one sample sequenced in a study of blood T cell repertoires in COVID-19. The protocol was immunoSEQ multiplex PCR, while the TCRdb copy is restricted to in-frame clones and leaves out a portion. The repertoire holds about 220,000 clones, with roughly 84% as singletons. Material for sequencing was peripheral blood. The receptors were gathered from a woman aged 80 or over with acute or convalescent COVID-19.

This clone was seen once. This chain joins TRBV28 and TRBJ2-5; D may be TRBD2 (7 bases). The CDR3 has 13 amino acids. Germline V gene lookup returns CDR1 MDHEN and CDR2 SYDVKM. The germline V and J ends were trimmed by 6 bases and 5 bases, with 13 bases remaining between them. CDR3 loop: CASRGGESETQYF. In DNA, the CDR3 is TGTGCCAGCAGAGGGGGGGAATCGGAGACCCAGTACTTC.

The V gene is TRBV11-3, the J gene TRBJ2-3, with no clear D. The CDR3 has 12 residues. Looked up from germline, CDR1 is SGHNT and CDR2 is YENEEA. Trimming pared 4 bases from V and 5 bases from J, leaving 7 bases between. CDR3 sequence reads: CASSSNRDTQYF. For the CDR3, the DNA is TGTGCCAGCAGCTCTAACCGAGATACGCAGTATTTT.

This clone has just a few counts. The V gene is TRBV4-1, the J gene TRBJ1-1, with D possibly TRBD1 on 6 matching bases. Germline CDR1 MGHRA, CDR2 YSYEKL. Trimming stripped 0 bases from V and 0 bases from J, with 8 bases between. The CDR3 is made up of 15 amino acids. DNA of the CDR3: TGCGCCAGCAGCCAAGAAGGACAGATGAACACTGAAGCTTTCTTT. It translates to CASSQEGQMNTEAFF.

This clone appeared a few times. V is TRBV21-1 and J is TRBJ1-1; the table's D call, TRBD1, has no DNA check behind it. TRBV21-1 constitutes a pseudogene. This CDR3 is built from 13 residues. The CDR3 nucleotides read TGTGCCAGCAGGCGACAGGGAAAGGGTGAAGCTTTCTTT. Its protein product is CASRRQGKGEAFF.

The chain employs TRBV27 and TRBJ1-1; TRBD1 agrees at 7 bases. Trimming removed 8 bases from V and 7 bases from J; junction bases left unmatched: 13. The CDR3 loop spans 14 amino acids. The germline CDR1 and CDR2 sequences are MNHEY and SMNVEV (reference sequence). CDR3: CASRERLAGGEAFF. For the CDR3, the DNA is TGTGCCAGCCGCGAGAGGTTGGCAGGGGGTGAAGCTTTCTTT.

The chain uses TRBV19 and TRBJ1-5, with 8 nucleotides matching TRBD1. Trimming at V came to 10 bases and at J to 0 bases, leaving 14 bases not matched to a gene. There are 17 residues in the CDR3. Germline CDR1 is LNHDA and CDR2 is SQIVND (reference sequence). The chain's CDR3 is CATVGQEEIYSNQPQHF. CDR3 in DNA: TGTGCCACTGTGGGACAGGAAGAAATATATAGCAATCAGCCCCAGCATTTT.

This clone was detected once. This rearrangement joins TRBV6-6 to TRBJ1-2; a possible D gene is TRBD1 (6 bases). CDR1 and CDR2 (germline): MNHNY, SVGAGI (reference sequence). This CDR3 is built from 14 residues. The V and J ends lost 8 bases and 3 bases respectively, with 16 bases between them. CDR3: CASRGGRDHYGYTF. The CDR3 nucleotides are TGTGCCAGCCGCGGGGGCCGGGACCACTATGGCTACACCTTC.